These T cell receptor beta chains were read from a single sample in a study of T cell responses to AZD1222 COVID-19 vaccine. The data were produced by immunoSEQ multiplex PCR, yet TCRdb's version contains in-frame clones alone and is incomplete. The sample contains under 80,000 clones, about 90% of which appear only once. Material: peripheral blood, obtained 28 days after the second AZD1222 dose. The source is an adult who received the AZD1222 COVID-19 vaccine. CDR3s include the opening cysteine and the closing phenylalanine or tryptophan. The D gene is left open where the match is weak. Part of the rows lack a size; the others show once, few, many or a class for expanded clones.

V gene	clone size	D gene	CDR3 length	J gene	CDR3 protein	CDR3 DNA
TRBV12-3/TRBV12-4	-	-	13	TRBJ1-3	CASSWGARNTIYF	TGTGCCAGCAGTTGGGGGGCGCGAAACACCATATATTTT
TRBV6-5	-	-	13	TRBJ2-2	CASSYGDTGELFF	TGTGCCAGCAGTTACGGAGACACCGGGGAGCTGTTTTTT
TRBV28	-	-	15	TRBJ1-3	CASSPGRISGNTIYF	TGTGCCAGCAGCCCGGGACGGATCTCTGGAAACACCATATATTTT
TRBV18	-	TRBD1	18	TRBJ2-1	CASSPPRGQGSSYNEQFF	TGTGCCAGCTCACCACCGAGGGGACAGGGAAGCTCCTACAATGAGCAGTTCTTC
TRBV5-4	-	TRBD1	15	TRBJ1-4	CASSPQGQGNEKLFF	TGTGCCAGCAGCCCTCAAGGACAGGGAAATGAAAAACTGTTTTTT
TRBV27	once	TRBD1	16	TRBJ2-7	CASSLSPTGGSYEQYF	TGTGCCAGCAGTTTATCCCCCACAGGGGGGTCCTACGAGCAGTACTTC
TRBV7-9	-	-	12	TRBJ1-2	CASSLGDRGYTF	TGTGCCAGCAGCTTAGGCGATCGTGGCTACACCTTC
TRBV30	-	-	15	TRBJ2-6	CAWDLGGSGANVLTF	TGTGCCTGGGACCTCGGGGGCTCTGGGGCCAACGTCCTGACTTTC
TRBV6-5	-	-	15	TRBJ2-7	CASSYSPRGAFEQYF	TGTGCCAGCAGTTACTCGCCGCGGGGTGCGTTTGAGCAGTACTTC
TRBV4-3	-	-	17	TRBJ1-1	CASSQGPGHAMNTEAFF	TGCGCCAGCAGCCAGGGTCCGGGACACGCCATGAACACTGAAGCTTTCTTT
TRBV24-1	-	TRBD2	16	TRBJ2-1	CATSVGGSGKDNEQFF	TGTGCCACCAGTGTCGGAGGGAGCGGGAAGGATAATGAGCAGTTCTTC
TRBV4-3	-	-	14	TRBJ1-1	CASSQGHGQAEAFF	TGCGCCAGCAGCCAGGGTCACGGGCAGGCTGAAGCTTTCTTT
TRBV3-1/TRBV3-2	-	-	15	TRBJ1-5	CASSQVYGGRQPQHF	TGTGCCAGCAGCCAAGTTTACGGGGGCCGGCAGCCCCAGCATTTT
TRBV7-2	-	-	14	TRBJ2-3	CASSLGVATDTQYF	TGTGCCAGCAGCTTGGGAGTGGCCACAGATACGCAGTATTTT
TRBV7-2	-	TRBD2	15	TRBJ2-1	CASSPTSGEYNEQFF	TGTGCCAGCAGCCCGACTAGCGGGGAATACAATGAGCAGTTCTTC
TRBV18	-	-	14	TRBJ1-3	CASSPQKTGNTIYF	TGTGCCAGCTCACCACAGAAAACTGGAAACACCATATATTTT
TRBV19	-	TRBD1	14	TRBJ2-5	CASSVGQGVETQYF	TGTGCCAGTAGTGTTGGACAGGGTGTAGAGACCCAGTACTTC
TRBV19	-	-	15	TRBJ1-6	CASTRRGGGGSPLHF	TGTGCCAGTACCCGGCGCGGGGGCGGCGGTTCACCCCTCCACTTT
TRBV11-3	-	TRBD2	14	TRBJ2-5	CASSLAAESETQYF	TGTGCCAGCAGTCTAGCGGCAGAGTCGGAGACCCAGTACTTC
TRBV15	-	-	14	TRBJ1-5	CATSRDRGGEPQHF	TGTGCCACCAGCAGAGACAGGGGCGGTGAGCCCCAGCATTTT
TRBV27	-	-	16	TRBJ1-2	CASSPGGQSHLYGYTF	TGTGCCAGCAGTCCCGGTGGACAGTCTCATCTCTATGGCTACACCTTC
TRBV6-5	medium-sized	-	13	TRBJ1-1	CASTRQMNTEAFF	TGTGCCAGCACGCGACAGATGAACACTGAAGCTTTCTTT
TRBV6-6	few	-	16	TRBJ2-7	CASSYSRGASSYEQYF	TGTGCCAGCAGTTACTCGAGAGGGGCTAGCTCCTACGAGCAGTACTTC
TRBV12-5	few	TRBD2	13	TRBJ2-5	CASGLVGGGTQYF	TGTGCTAGTGGTTTGGTCGGGGGGGGCACCCAGTACTTC
TRBV2	-	TRBD1	14	TRBJ1-2	CASQYRGENYGYTF	TGTGCCAGCCAATACAGGGGTGAAAACTATGGCTACACCTTC
TRBV7-9	-	TRBD1	14	TRBJ1-1	CASRPPGQRTEAFF	TGTGCCAGCAGGCCACCGGGACAGAGGACTGAAGCTTTCTTT
TRBV5-1	-	TRBD2	15	TRBJ2-7	CASSLSSGRAPEQYF	TGCGCCAGCAGCTTATCTAGCGGGAGGGCCCCCGAGCAGTACTTC
TRBV27	-	-	15	TRBJ1-4	CASSPMGSTNEKLFF	TGTGCCAGCAGTCCAATGGGTAGTACTAATGAAAAACTGTTTTTT
TRBV7-6	-	-	15	TRBJ2-4	CASSPNSTPRDIQYF	TGTGCCAGCAGCCCAAATTCGACCCCGCGCGACATTCAGTACTTC
TRBV18	-	-	17	TRBJ1-3	CASCPVGQSEEGNTIYF	TGTGCCAGCTGCCCGGTTGGACAGAGCGAAGAAGGAAACACCATATATTTT
TRBV29-1	-	-	14	TRBJ2-5	CSVEDYGRGETQYF	TGCAGCGTTGAAGATTACGGGAGAGGGGAGACCCAGTACTTC